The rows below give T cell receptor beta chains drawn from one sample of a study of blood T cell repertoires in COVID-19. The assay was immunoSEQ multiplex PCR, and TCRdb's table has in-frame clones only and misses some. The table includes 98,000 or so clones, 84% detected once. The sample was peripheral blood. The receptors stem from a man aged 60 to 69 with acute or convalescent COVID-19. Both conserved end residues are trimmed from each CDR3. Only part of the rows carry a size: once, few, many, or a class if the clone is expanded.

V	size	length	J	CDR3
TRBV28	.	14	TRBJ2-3	ASSLDRGRGTDTQY
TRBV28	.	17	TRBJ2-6	ASRPNTGTVNSGANVLT
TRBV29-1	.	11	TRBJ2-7	SAEGQGVDEQY
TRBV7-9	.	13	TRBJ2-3	ASSLLGQSTDTQY
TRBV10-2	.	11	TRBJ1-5	ASSQVRNQPQH
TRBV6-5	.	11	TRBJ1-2	ATSERKNYGYT
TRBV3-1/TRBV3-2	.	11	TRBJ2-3	ASSPTATDTQY
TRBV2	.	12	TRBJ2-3	ASSGTRSTDTQY
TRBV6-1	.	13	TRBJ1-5	ASSEGGTWSQPQH
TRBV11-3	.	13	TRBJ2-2	ASSQTRGGTGELF
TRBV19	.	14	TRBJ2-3	ASNHRQGAFPDTQY
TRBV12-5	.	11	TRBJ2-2	AVTETNTGELF
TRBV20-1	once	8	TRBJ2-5	SARRRTQY
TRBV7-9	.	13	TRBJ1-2	ASSAAGTGRKGYT
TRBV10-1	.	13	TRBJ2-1	ASSEFLSSYNEQF
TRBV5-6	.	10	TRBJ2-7	ASSTGAYEQY
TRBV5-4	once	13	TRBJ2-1	ASIRGGGNYNEQF
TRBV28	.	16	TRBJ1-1	ASSPLWGQGVMNTEAF
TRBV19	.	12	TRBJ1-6	ASSSRSGQRPLH
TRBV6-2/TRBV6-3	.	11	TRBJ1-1	ASRYTGGTEAF
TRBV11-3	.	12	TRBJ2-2	ASRGTGNTGELF
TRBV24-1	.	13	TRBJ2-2	ATSARTGGTGELF
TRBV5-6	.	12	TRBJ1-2	ASSLWGQDYGYT
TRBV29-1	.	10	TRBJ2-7	SVLGDPYEQY
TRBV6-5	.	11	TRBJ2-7	ASRHQGAGEQY
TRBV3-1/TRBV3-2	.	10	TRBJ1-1	ASSRVNTEAF
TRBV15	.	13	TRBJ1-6	ATSRDVGGNSPLH
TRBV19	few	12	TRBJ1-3	ASSSRDREDTIY
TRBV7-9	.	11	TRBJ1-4	ATIQDPHEKLF
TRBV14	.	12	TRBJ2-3	ASSPAGVTDTQY
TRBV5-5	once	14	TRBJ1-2	ASSYTPGTAFYGYT
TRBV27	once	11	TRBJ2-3	TTGDSSTDTQY
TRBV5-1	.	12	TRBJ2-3	ASNPGGREDTQY
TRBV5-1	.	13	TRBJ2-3	ASSETSGRADTQY
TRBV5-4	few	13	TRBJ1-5	ASSPTPYSNQPQH
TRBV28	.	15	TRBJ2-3	ASSLPPTSGRSDTQY
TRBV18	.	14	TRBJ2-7	ASSSTWDRVVNEQY
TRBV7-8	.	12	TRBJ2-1	ASSPRQGANEQF
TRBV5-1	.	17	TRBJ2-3	ASSLALTIAGKVVDTQY
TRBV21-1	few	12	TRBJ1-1	ASSKGRTERAAF
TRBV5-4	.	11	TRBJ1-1	ASSSIYRSEAF
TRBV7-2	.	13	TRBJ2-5	ASSMRGASGETQY
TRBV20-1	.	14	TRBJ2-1	SASVYRDRVVGEQF
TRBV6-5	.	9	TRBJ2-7	ASAYYYEQY
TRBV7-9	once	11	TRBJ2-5	ASSSDMSETQY
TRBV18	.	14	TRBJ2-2	ASSPYRTANTGELF
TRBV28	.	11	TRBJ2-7	ASSGTGRYEQY
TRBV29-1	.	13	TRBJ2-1	SVEGGRWGYDEQF
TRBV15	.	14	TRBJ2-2	ATSRVGLATSGELF
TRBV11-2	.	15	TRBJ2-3	ASSLVAGAASTDTQY
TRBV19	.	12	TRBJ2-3	ASSTITSTDTQY
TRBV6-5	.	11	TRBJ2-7	ASRRGVIYEQY
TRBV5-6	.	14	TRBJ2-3	ASSLYQGKRPDTQY
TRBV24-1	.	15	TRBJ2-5	ATSDAPGLAGWETQY